This T cell receptor (beta chain) was observed in a study of blood T cell repertoires in COVID-19. In the study overall: Samples of COVID-19 (acute and convalescent) were obtained from the United States, Italy and Spain. From T cells, B-cell-depleted T cells, or PBMCs came the material, which was cDNA or gDNA.

The CDR3 has 15 amino acids. Deletions cut 0 bases from V and 5 bases from J, with 13 bases between. Germline assignment: CDR1 MNHEY and CDR2 SVGEGT. Under the authors' procedure: The authors estimated nucleated cell counts from reference gene primer amplification. The method was immunoSEQ multiplex PCR; TCRdb's version includes in-frame clones alone and lacks a portion of them. That table supplies the V and J calls and clone size; D and trimming were determined from the DNA. The profile covers about 350,000 clones, with roughly nine tenths appearing a single time and 3.9% taken by the ten largest. This chain joins TRBV6-2 or TRBV6-3 and TRBJ1-1; D might be TRBD1 (6 bases). The origin of this receptor is a woman between 55 and 75 years old with COVID-19, enrolled during active disease. The sample was peripheral blood. CDR3 DNA sequence: TGTGCCAGCAGTTACTCGCAGGGGATTAGGACTGAAGCTTTCTTT. It yields the protein CASSYSQGIRTEAFF.